Below, 30 T cell receptor beta chains from the same sample are listed, as sequenced in a study of shared clonotypes between healthy human individuals. Generated by immunoSEQ multiplex PCR, the TCRdb table keeps only in-frame clones and is missing some. The data contain approximately 2.5 million clones, roughly 93% of them singletons. Source material: naive CD4+ T cells from PBMCs. Subset of the sample: CD45RA+ positively selected. Source of these receptors: a man aged 18 to 35 in good health. Some clones in this sample may be carry-over from other donors' samples.

The V gene is TRBV30, the J gene TRBJ1-3; 8 positions match TRBD1. This CDR3 is 13 amino acids long. Unmatched junction bases numbered 4, after V lost 5 bases and J lost 4 bases. Looked up from germline, CDR1 is GTSNPN and CDR2 is SVGIG (reference sequence). The CDR3 is CAWDRTGGNTIYF. The CDR3 bases are TGTGCCTGGGACCGGACAGGGGGAAACACCATATATTTT.

This chain links TRBV6-5 with TRBJ1-2; TRBD1 matches 7 bases. Germline V gene sequence: CDR1 MNHEY, CDR2 SVGAGI. V lost 5 bases to trimming and J lost 0 bases; unmatched junction nucleotides: 6. The CDR3 sequence is 15 residues long. CDR3 protein: CASSQPGQANYGYTF. The DNA of the CDR3 is TGTGCCAGCAGTCAACCCGGACAGGCTAACTATGGCTACACCTTC.

The chain links TRBV5-1 to TRBJ1-6, with TRBD1 as a possible D gene (6 bases). The germline V gene encodes CDR1 SGHRS and CDR2 YFSETQ. V shed 4 bases and J shed 9 bases, with 11 bases lying between them. This CDR3 region has 13 residues. CDR3 region: CASSHSQGSPLHF. CDR3 DNA: TGCGCCAGCAGCCACTCACAGGGTTCACCCCTCCACTTT.

The genes are TRBV4-3 and TRBJ2-3; tentatively, D is TRBD1 or TRBD2 (5 bases each). The CDR3 length is 14 residues. V lost 1 base and J 6 bases, leaving 11 bases between the germline ends. Germline CDR1 LGHNA, CDR2 YSLEER. The CDR3 sequence is CASSQGGITDTQYF. In nucleotides, the CDR3 is TGCGCCAGCAGCCAAGGGGGGATCACGGATACGCAGTATTTT.

CDR3 loop: CSVFTSGYNEQFF. In DNA, the CDR3 is TGCAGCGTCTTCACTAGCGGTTACAATGAGCAGTTCTTC. The chain recombines TRBV29-1 with TRBJ2-1, with 8 bases matching TRBD2. Germline trimming cut 6 bases from V and 4 bases from J; bases unmatched to any gene: 5. This CDR3 region has 13 residues. Germline V gives CDR1 SQVTM, CDR2 ANQGSEA.

The chain uses TRBV30 and TRBJ2-1, with 13 bases fitting TRBD2. With 3 bases clipped from V and 3 bases from J, the junction kept 11 bases outside the gene matches. This CDR3 region has 18 residues. Looked up from germline, CDR1 is GTSNPN and CDR2 is SVGIG (reference sequence). The CDR3 sequence is CAWSPSPTSGRYYNEQFF. The CDR3 coding sequence is TGTGCCTGGAGCCCATCCCCGACTAGCGGGAGGTACTACAATGAGCAGTTCTTC.

On this clone: Other DNA variants within this sample encode the same CDR3. This sequence joins TRBV5-1 and TRBJ2-3; D is perhaps TRBD2 (5 bases). The CDR3 totals 14 residues. The V end lost 0 bases, the J end lost 4 bases, and 9 bases lay between the germline ends. Looked up from germline, CDR1 is SGHRS and CDR2 is YFSETQ. CDR3 nucleotides: TGCGCCAGCAGCTTGGGACGGGGTCCAGATACGCAGTATTTT. Translation gives CASSLGRGPDTQYF.

This clone was seen once. CDR3 sequence: CAWITGTDYGYTF. For the CDR3, the DNA is TGTGCCTGGATTACAGGGACGGACTATGGCTACACCTTC. V is TRBV30 and J is TRBJ1-2; weak D call: TRBD1 (6 bases). V lost 4 bases and J 3 bases, leaving 12 bases between the germline ends. CDR3 length: 13 amino acids. Germline lookup yields CDR1 GTSNPN and CDR2 SVGIG (reference sequence).

V and J are TRBV7-2 and TRBJ1-5; D gene ambiguous. V shed 1 base and J shed 7 bases, with 8 bases lying between them. Per germline, CDR1 SGHTA and CDR2 FQGNSA. The CDR3 is 13 amino acids. The CDR3, as DNA: TGTGCCAGCAGCTTAGAAGAGGTCCAGCCCCAGCATTTT. Its translation is CASSLEEVQPQHF. Using reference TRBV7-2 and TRBJ1-5 for the parts outside the CDR3, the full variable domain is GAGVSQSPSNKVTEKGKDVELRCDPISGHTALYWYRQSLGQGLEFLIYFQGNSAPDKSGLPSDRFSAERTGGSVSTLTIQRTQQEDSAVYLCASSLEEVQPQHFGDGTRLSIL.

This sequence joins TRBV19 and TRBJ1-5; D might be TRBD1 (6 bases). Germline CDR1 LNHDA, CDR2 SQIVND (reference sequence). Trimming removed 4 bases at V and 1 base at J, with 11 bases between. The CDR3 has 15 amino acids. For the CDR3, the DNA is TGTGCCAGTAGTAGACAAGACAGGAGCAATCAGCCCCAGCATTTT. Protein product: CASSRQDRSNQPQHF.

The CDR3 nucleotides read TGTGCCAGCAGCCCGGGGACTAGCGGGGGATTACAAGAGACCCAGTACTTC. Protein product: CASSPGTSGGLQETQYF. This chain uses TRBV5-8 with TRBJ2-5; the match to TRBD2 covers 14 bases. The V gene's germline CDR1 is SGHTS and CDR2 YDEGEE. V shed 4 bases, J shed 2 bases, and the junction held 7 bases outside the gene matches. This CDR3 is 17 amino acids long.

This chain uses TRBV19 with TRBJ1-4; D not resolved. In germline, CDR1 is LNHDA, CDR2 SQIVND (reference sequence). Trimming cost V 7 bases and J 0 bases, with 12 bases left between them. The CDR3 is 15 amino acids. As DNA, the CDR3 is TGTGCCAGTACAGGACGGATTGCAACTAATGAAAAACTGTTTTTT. Protein sequence: CASTGRIATNEKLFF.

This sequence joins TRBV28 and TRBJ2-3; 7 nucleotides line up with TRBD1. V trimming: 6 bases; J trimming: 4 bases; junction bases outside the gene matches: 10. The germline CDR1 and CDR2 sequences are MDHEN and SYDVKM. The CDR3 has 15 residues. CDR3 nucleotides: TGTGCCAGCAGCCCAACCCTGACAGGGCCAGATACGCAGTATTTT. Its translation is CASSPTLTGPDTQYF.

CDR3 DNA sequence: TGTGCCAGCAGCGTAGGGGTCAGGGGAAGACAAGAGACCCAGTACTTC. Residues: CASSVGVRGRQETQYF. The chain couples TRBV9 to TRBJ2-5, with a tentative D call TRBD1 (6 bases). The V gene's germline CDR1 is SGDLS and CDR2 YYNGEE. This CDR3 comprises 16 residues. V lost 0 bases and J lost 2, with 14 bases in between.

V gene TRBV5-1 combines with J gene TRBJ2-3; 7 bases are shared with TRBD2. Per germline, CDR1 SGHRS and CDR2 YFSETQ. Trimming at V came to 0 bases and at J to 6 bases, leaving 4 bases not matched to a gene. The CDR3 consists of 14 residues. CDR3 in DNA: TGCGCCAGCAGCTTGGGACTAGCTCCCGATACGCAGTATTTT. It translates to CASSLGLAPDTQYF.

Details on this clone: Distinct nucleotide sequences in the sample also encode this CDR3. V is TRBV6-5 and J is TRBJ1-4; D unclear. V was shortened by 3 bases and J by 8 bases, with 4 bases between the two germline ends. CDR1 is MNHEY and CDR2 is SVGAGI in the germline V gene. CDR3 length: 11 residues. The CDR3: CASSYKEKLFF. As DNA, the CDR3 is TGTGCCAGCAGTTATAAGGAAAAACTGTTTTTT.

DNA for the CDR3: TGTGCCAGTAGTACGGCCCACCCCTCCAATGAGCAGTTCTTC. Amino acids: CASSTAHPSNEQFF. The chain recombines TRBV19 with TRBJ2-1; D uncertain. This CDR3 is built from 14 residues. Germline V gene data show CDR1 as LNHDA and CDR2 as SQIVND (reference sequence). Trimming removed 4 bases from V and 6 bases from J, with 13 bases in between.

The chain employs TRBV28 and TRBJ2-7; 10 bases align to TRBD2. V shed 8 bases, J shed 4 bases, and the junction held 11 bases outside the gene matches. CDR3 length: 15 residues. Looked up from germline, CDR1 is MDHEN and CDR2 is SYDVKM. CDR3 DNA: TGTGCCAGCCATACCCCACTAGCGGGGAAGTACGAGCAGTACTTC. Its translation: CASHTPLAGKYEQYF.

The chain has TRBV28 and TRBJ1-3; D remains unclear. This CDR3 comprises 13 residues. V lost 11 bases and J 0 bases, leaving 11 bases between the germline ends. Per germline, CDR1 MDHEN and CDR2 SYDVKM. CDR3 sequence reads: CASLESSGNTIYF. CDR3 coding DNA: TGTGCCTCCTTAGAGAGCTCTGGAAACACCATATATTTT.

Turning to this clone: One junction end does not reproduce the germline sequence, and a read error may be involved. The same CDR3 also results from other DNA sequences found in this sample. For the CDR3, the DNA is TGTGCCAGCAGCTTACTGGGAGGTGTTGAAAAACTGTTTTTC. This translates into CASSLLGGVEKLFF. The rearrangement links TRBV7-9 to TRBJ1-4; no firm D call. The CDR3 covers 14 residues. Germline assignment: CDR1 SEHNR and CDR2 FQNEAQ (reference sequence).

The J gene is TRBJ2-5, the V gene TRBV27; 13 bases are shared with TRBD2. The CDR3 loop spans 14 amino acids. Germline loops: CDR1 MNHEY, CDR2 SMNVEV (reference sequence). The V and J ends lost 8 bases and 11 bases, in that order; junction bases with no gene match: 11. CDR3 sequence reads: CASGTSGRAYKQYF. The DNA of the CDR3 is TGTGCCAGCGGAACTAGCGGGAGGGCCTACAAGCAGTACTTC.

The rearrangement links TRBV18 to TRBJ2-7, with 10 nucleotides matching TRBD2. This CDR3 comprises 16 residues. After removal of 0 bases from V and 2 bases from J, the junction contained 4 bases not matched to a gene. CDR1 and CDR2 from the germline V gene are KGHSH and LQKENI. The CDR3 is CASSPPGLADPYEQYF. The CDR3 nucleotides are TGTGCCAGCTCACCACCTGGACTAGCGGATCCCTACGAGCAGTACTTC.

This clone was seen a few times. The sample has other DNA sequences that encode this CDR3 too. The rearrangement joins TRBV7-2 to TRBJ2-7; unclear D gene. V was trimmed by 1 base and J by 2 bases, leaving 9 bases between them. The CDR3 spans 14 residues. In germline, CDR1 is SGHTA, CDR2 FQGNSA. The CDR3 DNA sequence: TGTGCCAGCAGCTTAGTCCCGCTTACCTACGAGCAGTACTTC. This sequence encodes CASSLVPLTYEQYF.

The chain recombines TRBV18 with TRBJ2-1, with unresolved D. Germline CDR1 KGHSH, CDR2 LQKENI. V was trimmed by 3 bases and J by 5 bases, leaving 11 bases between them. The CDR3 length is 14 residues. DNA of the CDR3: TGTGCCAGCTCACCCCTGGACGCAAACAATGAGCAGTTCTTC. It specifies CASSPLDANNEQFF. The full variable domain, in which reference TRBV18 and TRBJ2-1 provide the parts outside the CDR3, is NAGVMQNPRHLVRRRGQEARLRCSPMKGHSHVYWYRQLPEEGLKFMVYLQKENIIDESGMPKERFSAEFPKEGPSILRIQQVVRGDSAAYFCASSPLDANNEQFFGPGTRLTVL.

This rearrangement joins TRBV30 to TRBJ2-5, with a weak D call TRBD2 (6 bases). The end of the DNA fits TRBJ2-7 better, so the J call may be wrong. Germline values: CDR1 GTSNPN, CDR2 SVGIG (reference sequence). This CDR3 has 13 residues. The CDR3 region has the DNA TGTGCCTGGAGCTCCGGGAGCTCCTACGAGCAGTACTTC. As protein: CAWSSGSSYEQYF.

The chain employs TRBV20-1 and TRBJ1-2, with D uncertain. The CDR3 runs 11 residues. From germline, CDR1 is DFQATT and CDR2 SNEGSKA (reference sequence). V gave up 6 bases and J gave up 5 bases, with 10 bases separating them. CDR3 in DNA: TGCAGTGCCCCCTTCTTTTATGGCTACACCTTC. It specifies CSAPFFYGYTF.

The chain links TRBV19 to TRBJ2-7; the match to TRBD1 covers 9 bases. Trimming removed 1 base from V and 3 bases from J; junction bases left unmatched: 7. The germline gives CDR1 LNHDA, CDR2 SQIVND (reference sequence). The CDR3 contains 16 residues. The CDR3 sequence is CASSIAPGQGGYEQYF. The CDR3 region has the DNA TGTGCCAGTAGTATAGCCCCGGGACAGGGCGGCTACGAGCAGTACTTC.

This chain joins TRBV14 and TRBJ1-3; no firm D call. Germline-derived CDR1 and CDR2 are SGHDN and FVKESK. The CDR3 extends over 12 amino acids. Trimming removed 0 bases at V and 8 bases at J, with 5 bases between. CDR3: CASSQERDTIYF. The CDR3 coding sequence is TGTGCCAGCAGCCAAGAACGTGACACCATATATTTT.

The rearrangement links TRBV15 to TRBJ2-5; D gene uncertain. This CDR3 is 14 amino acids long. Trimming took 0 bases from V and 5 from J, leaving 10 bases between them. Germline V CDR1 and CDR2: LNHNV, YYDKDF (reference sequence). CDR3 DNA: TGTGCCACCAGCAGAGATTTGGCTGGGGAGACCCAGTACTTC. It codes for CATSRDLAGETQYF.

The chain joins TRBV11-3 to TRBJ2-7; D remains unclear. Germline V lookup: CDR1 SGHNT, CDR2 YENEEA. Trimming pared 5 bases from V and 1 base from J, leaving 9 bases between. The CDR3 contains 13 residues. The CDR3 spells CASSPGESYEQYF. The CDR3 region has the DNA TGTGCCAGCAGCCCGGGTGAGTCCTACGAGCAGTACTTC. Full variable domain (remainder filled in from reference TRBV11-3 and TRBJ2-7): EAGVVQSPRYKIIEKKQPVAFWCNPISGHNTLYWYLQNLGQGPELLIRYENEEAVDDSQLPKDRFSAERLKGVDSTLKIQPAELGDSAVYLCASSPGESYEQYFGPGTRLTVT.